One and the same sample provided the 27 T cell receptor beta chains below, sequenced in a study of blood T cell repertoires in COVID-19. Profiling relied on immunoSEQ multiplex PCR, and the TCRdb table lists in-frame clones only, not all of them. The sample lists some 290,000 clones, 86% occurring once. Specimen: peripheral blood. The source is a woman under 40 with COVID-19, enrolled during active disease.

This CDR3 reads CAISSQGDYGYTF. DNA of the CDR3: TGTGCCATCAGTTCTCAGGGTGACTATGGCTACACCTTC. This chain connects TRBV10-3 to TRBJ1-2, with D tentatively TRBD1 (5 bases). The CDR3 is made up of 13 amino acids. Germline CDR1 and CDR2: ENHRY and SYGVKD. V shed 5 bases and J shed 3 bases, with 10 bases lying between them.

This clone is a singleton in its sample. The V gene is TRBV7-2, the J gene TRBJ2-1; 8 positions agree with TRBD2. Germline V gives CDR1 SGHTA, CDR2 FQGNSA. This CDR3 is built from 18 residues. The J segment lost 3 bases and the V segment lost 1 base, leaving 11 bases of the junction unmatched. The CDR3 nucleotides are TGTGCCAGCAGCTTAGAGGGGATAGCGGGGATAAACTACAATGAGCAGTTCTTC. Protein: CASSLEGIAGINYNEQFF.

This rearrangement joins TRBV7-8 to TRBJ1-3; no clear D. This CDR3 region has 14 residues. Germline V gene data show CDR1 as SGHVS and CDR2 as FQNEAQ. Trimming took 5 bases from V and 3 from J, leaving 11 bases between them. The CDR3 region is CASSPLAGGNTIYF. In DNA, the CDR3 is TGTGCCAGCAGCCCCCTCGCAGGTGGAAACACCATATATTTT. The whole variable domain, filled in from reference TRBV7-8 and TRBJ1-3, reads GAGVSQSPRYKVAKRGQDVALRCDPISGHVSLFWYQQALGQGPEFLTYFQNEAQLDKSGLPSDRFFAERPEGSVSTLKIQRTQQEDSAVYLCASSPLAGGNTIYFGEGSWLTVV.

The DNA for the CDR3 is TGTGCCAGCAGTTACTCTGGCAGGGGGTCCTACGAGCAGTACTTC. It specifies CASSYSGRGSYEQYF. This chain uses TRBV6-6 with TRBJ2-7; 7 positions match TRBD1. Germline values: CDR1 MNHNY, CDR2 SVGAGI (reference sequence). V lost 0 bases to trimming and J lost 1 base; unmatched junction nucleotides: 3. The length of the CDR3 is 15 residues.

The chain combines TRBV2 with TRBJ2-2, with D hard to call. This CDR3 has 14 residues. Germline lookup yields CDR1 SNHLY and CDR2 FYNNEI. Trimming removed 6 bases from V and 3 bases from J, with 11 bases in between. CDR3 loop: CASREFFDTGELFF. The CDR3 nucleotides read TGTGCCAGCAGGGAGTTTTTCGACACCGGGGAGCTGTTTTTT.

This clone was detected ten times or more. The chain employs TRBV24-1 and TRBJ2-2, with D possibly being TRBD1 (5 bases). Trimming removed 4 bases at V and 6 bases at J, with 11 bases between. This CDR3 has 14 residues. Germline V gives CDR1 KGHDR, CDR2 SFDVKD. The CDR3 nucleotides are TGTGCCACCAGTGACCAACAGGAGTCCGGGGAGCTGTTTTTT. This sequence encodes CATSDQQESGELFF.

The chain uses TRBV4-1 and TRBJ2-2; 7 bases agree with TRBD1. The CDR3 length is 16 residues. V dropped 4 bases and J dropped 3; count of bases not matched to a gene: 8. CDR1 and CDR2 from the germline V gene are MGHRA and YSYEKL. The CDR3: CASSPLTGFDTGELFF. For the CDR3, the DNA is TGCGCCAGCAGCCCCTTGACAGGGTTCGACACCGGGGAGCTGTTTTTT.

The chain couples TRBV2 to TRBJ2-7; 9 bases are a match to TRBD1. The length of the CDR3 is 15 residues. The ends lost 9 bases at V and 3 bases at J; junction bases unmatched: 12. Germline V CDR1 and CDR2: SNHLY, FYNNEI. CDR3 loop: CASRTLPGQGYEQYF. The CDR3 nucleotides read TGTGCCAGTCGTACGTTACCGGGACAGGGCTACGAGCAGTACTTC.

V gene TRBV5-5 combines with J gene TRBJ2-7, with 7 bases matching TRBD1. Trimming cost V 3 bases and J 0 bases; bases outside gene matches: 6. This CDR3 comprises 15 residues. From germline, CDR1 is SGHKS and CDR2 YYEKEE (reference sequence). The CDR3 loop is CASSSRGTDSYEQYF. In DNA, the CDR3 is TGTGCCAGCAGCTCTCGAGGGACAGACTCCTACGAGCAGTACTTC.

The rearrangement links TRBV2 to TRBJ2-5; 10 bases match TRBD1. Germline V gene sequence: CDR1 SNHLY, CDR2 FYNNEI. The CDR3 covers 13 residues. V dropped 6 bases and J dropped 4; count of bases not matched to a gene: 2. The CDR3: CASSDRGRETQYF. The DNA for the CDR3 is TGTGCCAGCAGCGACAGGGGGCGAGAGACCCAGTACTTC.

The chain carries TRBV29-1 and TRBJ1-1, with unresolved D. V lost 4 bases and J lost 7, with 13 bases in between. Germline V lookup: CDR1 SQVTM, CDR2 ANQGSEA. The CDR3 length is 12 residues. CDR3 sequence reads: CSVVRPGIEAFF. CDR3 DNA: TGCAGCGTTGTTCGTCCGGGGATTGAAGCTTTCTTT.

J is TRBJ2-1 and V is TRBV6-4; D is ambiguous. CDR1 and CDR2 from the germline V gene are MRHNA and SNTAGT. The CDR3 length is 13 residues. The germline V and J ends were trimmed by 0 bases and 7 bases, with 7 bases remaining between them. CDR3 sequence reads: CASSDSVRNEQFF. In DNA, the CDR3 is TGTGCCAGCAGTGACTCAGTCCGGAATGAGCAGTTCTTC.

The rearrangement uses TRBV28 and TRBJ2-2; TRBD1 aligns across 9 bases. Losses at the gene ends were 2 bases for V and 3 bases for J; bases not matched to a gene: 1. The germline V gene has CDR1 MDHEN and CDR2 SYDVKM. The CDR3 covers 15 residues. The CDR3 DNA sequence: TGTGCCAGCAGTTTAGGGACAGGGTACACCGGGGAGCTGTTTTTT. It is translated as CASSLGTGYTGELFF.

The chain couples TRBV5-6 to TRBJ2-5, with TRBD2 matching 8 bases. The CDR3 sequence is 15 residues long. The V gene's germline CDR1 is SGHDT and CDR2 YYEEEE. J lost 4 bases, V lost 2 bases, and 7 bases had no gene match. DNA of the CDR3: TGTGCCAGCAGCTTCGAGACGGGGGGGAGAGAGACCCAGTACTTC. This gives the protein CASSFETGGRETQYF.

The chain uses TRBV6-4 and TRBJ1-1; D unresolved. The CDR3 is 14 residues long. V shed 6 bases and J shed 4 bases, with 15 bases lying between them. Looked up from germline, CDR1 is MRHNA and CDR2 is SNTAGT. DNA for the CDR3: TGTGCCAGCAGCTTTCGAGCGGGGATCACTGAAGCTTTCTTT. Its translation is CASSFRAGITEAFF.

This chain links TRBV29-1 with TRBJ2-5, with D perhaps matching TRBD2 (5 bases). Germline-derived CDR1 and CDR2 are SQVTM and ANQGSEA. V gave up 4 bases and J gave up 4 bases, with 10 bases separating them. The CDR3 runs to 12 residues. The CDR3 region is CSVVGSSETQYF. The DNA for the CDR3 is TGCAGCGTTGTGGGGAGTTCAGAGACCCAGTACTTC.

J is TRBJ2-2 and V is TRBV10-2; 10 bases are shared with TRBD1. V shed 7 bases and J 1 base; nucleotides not matched to a gene: 6. This CDR3 region has 16 residues. CDR1 and CDR2 (germline): WSHSY, SAAADI. Here the CDR3 reads CASTFWDRGNTGELFF. The DNA for the CDR3 is TGCGCCAGCACCTTTTGGGACAGGGGGAACACCGGGGAGCTGTTTTTT.

The CDR3 region has the DNA TGTGCCAGCATCGGCAGGGCGGCAGATACGCAGTATTTT. Protein: CASIGRAADTQYF. V and J are TRBV27 and TRBJ2-3, with TRBD1 as a possible D gene (5 bases). The CDR3 contains 13 residues. Per the germline V gene, CDR1 is MNHEY and CDR2 is SMNVEV (reference sequence). The V gene lost 7 bases and the J gene lost 4 bases, with 12 bases spanning the gap.

This chain connects TRBV6-5 to TRBJ1-3; no reliable D call. In germline, CDR1 is MNHEY, CDR2 SVGAGI. The CDR3 sequence is 12 residues long. Trimming took off 6 bases at V and 8 bases at J, with 11 bases between the two ends. CDR3 protein: CASSSIEDTIYF. The CDR3 DNA reads as TGTGCCAGCAGCTCAATAGAGGACACCATATATTTT.

V and J are TRBV3-1 (or the pseudogene TRBV3-2) and TRBJ2-1; a weak D match, TRBD2 (7 bases). The ends were cut back, 0 bases at V and 2 bases at J, with 11 bases in the middle. Germline V CDR1 and CDR2: LGHDT, YNNKEL (reference sequence). The CDR3 runs 16 residues. CDR3 region: CASSQDGRGAYNEQFF. The DNA of the CDR3 is TGTGCCAGCAGCCAAGATGGGAGGGGGGCCTACAATGAGCAGTTCTTC.

Only a few counts were recorded for this clone. The V and J genes are TRBV6-6 and TRBJ2-3; perhaps TRBD2 as D (6 bases). V was shortened by 4 bases and J by 1 base, with 6 bases between the two germline ends. The CDR3 covers 13 residues. The germline CDR1 and CDR2 sequences are MNHNY and SVGAGI (reference sequence). CDR3 coding DNA: TGTGCCAGCAGTTCTAGCGGCACAGATACGCAGTATTTT. This codes for CASSSSGTDTQYF.

The rearrangement joins TRBV2 to TRBJ2-1; TRBD2 is a possible D gene (5 bases). The V gene lost 9 bases and the J gene lost 8 bases, with 23 bases spanning the gap. The CDR3 consists of 15 residues. Germline V gives CDR1 SNHLY, CDR2 FYNNEI. CDR3 sequence: CARKRHPREMDEQFF. The CDR3 region has the DNA TGTGCCAGAAAACGACACCCTCGGGAAATGGATGAGCAGTTCTTC.

The chain is built from TRBV7-2 and TRBJ2-4; 7 positions match TRBD1. V gave up 5 bases and J gave up 2 bases; unmatched junction bases: 6. This CDR3 spans 15 amino acids. Looked up from germline, CDR1 is SGHTA and CDR2 is FQGNSA. CDR3 amino acids: CASSLPTGSKNIQYF. CDR3 coding DNA: TGTGCCAGCAGCCTTCCGACAGGGTCCAAAAACATTCAGTACTTC.

V is TRBV28 and J is TRBJ2-7; perhaps TRBD1 as D (6 bases). This CDR3 spans 15 amino acids. The V and J ends lost 3 bases and 1 base respectively, with 13 bases between them. Germline CDR1 and CDR2: MDHEN and SYDVKM. The CDR3 sequence: CASSFRGKRSYEQYF. Here the CDR3 DNA reads TGTGCCAGCAGTTTTAGGGGGAAGCGTTCCTACGAGCAGTACTTC.

The genes are TRBV2 and TRBJ2-5; TRBD2 is a possible D gene (5 bases). The CDR3 consists of 11 residues. V was trimmed by 8 bases and J by 5 bases, leaving 9 bases between them. The germline V gene encodes CDR1 SNHLY and CDR2 FYNNEI. The CDR3 bases are TGTGCCAGCCGAGGGATGGAGACCCAGTACTTC. Translated, it gives CASRGMETQYF.

The chain is built from TRBV7-9 and TRBJ1-2; 9 positions match TRBD1. V lost 5 bases and J lost 3; bases outside the gene matches: 7. The germline V gene encodes CDR1 SEHNR and CDR2 FQNEAQ (reference sequence). The CDR3 runs 15 residues. CDR3 DNA sequence: TGTGCCAGCAGCCTGACAGGGGGATGGGACTATGGCTACACCTTC. It translates to CASSLTGGWDYGYTF. Supplemented by reference TRBV7-9 and TRBJ1-2, the full variable domain reads DTGVSQNPRHKITKRGQNVTFRCDPISEHNRLYWYRQTLGQGPEFLTYFQNEAQLEKSRLLSDRFSAERPKGSFSTLEIQRTEQGDSAMYLCASSLTGGWDYGYTFGSGTRLTVV.

This clone was observed a few times. The gene calls are TRBV19 and TRBJ2-7; no reliable D call. CDR3 length equals 12 residues. Germline V CDR1 and CDR2: LNHDA, SQIVND (reference sequence). V dropped 5 bases and J dropped 3 bases, with 8 bases sitting between them. The CDR3 here is CASSADFYEQYF. The CDR3 DNA reads TGTGCCAGTAGTGCAGACTTCTACGAGCAGTACTTC.